These 28 T cell receptor beta chains share one sample of origin, sequenced in a study of blood T cell repertoires in COVID-19. Some clones are missing from TCRdb's copy, which holds only in-frame ones; the method was immunoSEQ multiplex PCR. The sample lists more than 85,000 clones; around 76% were seen once. The sample taken for sequencing was peripheral blood. These receptors were obtained from a woman aged 70-85 years with acute or convalescent COVID-19.

The chain has TRBV3-1 (or the pseudogene TRBV3-2) and TRBJ1-1; no reliable D call. The germline V gene encodes CDR1 LGHDT and CDR2 YNNKEL (reference sequence). V was clipped by 5 bases and J by 1 base, with 5 bases between them. The CDR3 runs 12 residues. As DNA, the CDR3 is TGTGCCAGCAGCAACAGGAACACTGAAGCTTTCTTT. It translates to CASSNRNTEAFF.

The chain is built from TRBV6-6 and TRBJ2-7; D might be TRBD1 (6 bases). The CDR3 covers 14 residues. CDR1 is MNHNY and CDR2 is SVGAGI in the germline V gene (reference sequence). V shed 7 bases and J shed 1 base, with 14 bases lying between them. CDR3 residues: CASTKQGSSYEQYF. The CDR3 DNA follows: TGTGCCAGCACTAAACAGGGCTCTTCCTACGAGCAGTACTTC.

The rearrangement links TRBV6-1 to TRBJ1-5; D is undetermined. V was clipped by 2 bases and J by 9 bases, with 8 bases between them. CDR1 and CDR2 from the germline V gene are MNHNS and SASEGT. The CDR3 runs to 12 residues. The CDR3 loop reads CASSEQDRPQHF. As DNA, the CDR3 is TGTGCCAGCAGTGAACAGGATAGGCCCCAGCATTTT.

This chain links TRBV7-9 with TRBJ2-3, with 16 bases matching TRBD2. The J segment lost 0 bases and the V segment lost 8 bases, leaving 5 bases of the junction unmatched. CDR1 SEHNR and CDR2 FQNEAQ come from the germline V gene (reference sequence). The CDR3 is 17 amino acids. CDR3 in DNA: TGTGCCAGCGGGACTAGCGGGGGGGCCCTTAGCACAGATACGCAGTATTTT. This sequence encodes CASGTSGGALSTDTQYF.

As DNA, the CDR3 is TGCAGCGTTGACCAGGTCGGAACCTATGGCTACACCTTC. Protein: CSVDQVGTYGYTF. The chain uses TRBV29-1 and TRBJ1-2, with D uncertain. V shed 3 bases and J shed 4 bases, with 12 bases lying between them. The CDR3 loop spans 13 amino acids. Germline V gene data show CDR1 as SQVTM and CDR2 as ANQGSEA.

The rearrangement uses TRBV18 and TRBJ2-5; no reliable D call. Between the trimmed V and J ends, which lost 4 bases and 4 bases, there was a span of 22 bases. This CDR3 has 17 amino acids. Germline V gives CDR1 KGHSH, CDR2 LQKENI. This CDR3 reads CASSLVGGSGVRETQYF. As DNA, the CDR3 is TGTGCCAGCTCACTAGTCGGCGGATCCGGCGTGAGAGAGACCCAGTACTTC.

This chain links TRBV6-5 with TRBJ2-4, with D perhaps TRBD2 (6 bases). CDR3 length: 13 amino acids. Germline loops: CDR1 MNHEY, CDR2 SVGAGI. The V gene lost 8 bases and the J gene lost 3 bases, with 11 bases spanning the gap. CDR3 sequence reads: CASAEAGKNIQYF. CDR3 sequence (DNA): TGTGCCAGCGCAGAAGCGGGCAAAAACATTCAGTACTTC.

V usage is TRBV7-9 and J usage is TRBJ1-1, with D uncertain. CDR3 length equals 13 residues. CDR1 and CDR2 (germline): SEHNR, FQNEAQ (reference sequence). V dropped 1 base and J dropped 6 bases, with 9 bases sitting between them. The CDR3: CASSLVGVAEAFF. In DNA, the CDR3 is TGTGCCAGCAGCTTAGTAGGAGTCGCTGAAGCTTTCTTT.

The rearrangement joins TRBV7-2 to TRBJ2-1, with 10 bases lining up with TRBD2. Trimming at V came to 7 bases and at J to 2 bases, leaving 5 bases not matched to a gene. The CDR3 totals 15 residues. Per germline, CDR1 SGHTA and CDR2 FQGNSA. This chain's CDR3 is CASTPSGGTYNEQFF. CDR3 nucleotide sequence: TGTGCCAGCACTCCTAGCGGGGGTACCTACAATGAGCAGTTCTTC.

This clone was seen more than once but under ten times. The chain couples TRBV4-2 to TRBJ1-2; D might be TRBD1 (6 bases). The CDR3 extends over 17 amino acids. In germline, CDR1 is LGHNA, CDR2 YNFKEQ. The germline V and J ends were trimmed by 2 bases and 8 bases, with 24 bases remaining between them. In nucleotides, the CDR3 is TGTGCCAGCAGCCAAAACAAAGCGGGGCAGGGGAGAGGGGGCTACACCTTC. Protein product: CASSQNKAGQGRGGYTF.

This clone was seen only a few times. The rearrangement joins TRBV5-1 to TRBJ2-7, with D possibly TRBD1 on 6 matching bases. Deletions cut 3 bases from V and 3 bases from J, with 13 bases between. The CDR3 has 14 residues. CDR1 is SGHRS, CDR2 YFSETQ, per germline. CDR3 region: CASSWAQGSYEQYF. CDR3 nucleotides: TGCGCCAGCAGCTGGGCGCAGGGGAGCTACGAGCAGTACTTC.

V and J are TRBV5-4 and TRBJ2-7; D might be TRBD2 (6 bases). Germline lookup yields CDR1 SGHNT and CDR2 YYREEE (reference sequence). This CDR3 comprises 14 residues. The V and J ends lost 4 bases and 7 bases respectively, with 18 bases between them. The CDR3 spells CASSLGDFSREQYF. In DNA, the CDR3 is TGTGCCAGCAGCCTCGGGGACTTCAGTAGGGAGCAGTACTTC.

The rearrangement joins TRBV24-1 to TRBJ2-1, with D possibly being TRBD1 (6 bases). Germline V gives CDR1 KGHDR, CDR2 SFDVKD. V lost 4 bases and J 11 bases, leaving 14 bases between the germline ends. This CDR3 comprises 13 residues. CDR3 sequence reads: CATSEGALLKQFF. In DNA form, the CDR3 reads TGTGCCACCAGTGAGGGGGCCCTTCTAAAGCAGTTCTTC.

This chain connects TRBV5-6 to TRBJ1-6; TRBD1 agrees at 9 bases. The trim removed 1 base at V and 7 bases at J, leaving 3 bases unmatched. CDR1 and CDR2 from the germline V gene are SGHDT and YYEEEE. The CDR3 is 15 residues long. The CDR3 DNA reads TGTGCCAGCAGCTTGATCGGACAGGGGAATTCACCCCTCCACTTT. Amino acid sequence: CASSLIGQGNSPLHF.

The chain recombines TRBV4-1 with TRBJ2-3; TRBD2 aligns across 10 bases. This CDR3 spans 20 amino acids. Germline CDR1 is MGHRA and CDR2 is YSYEKL. The junction had 13 bases not matched to a gene; V was cut back by 1 base and J by 0 bases. In nucleotides, the CDR3 is TGCGCCAGCAGCCAAGGCGTAGCGGGGGGACCGATAACTAGCACAGATACGCAGTATTTT. Residues: CASSQGVAGGPITSTDTQYF.

This chain joins TRBV3-1 (or the pseudogene TRBV3-2) and TRBJ2-2; 7 bases map to TRBD1. CDR3 length: 16 residues. Trimming at V came to 2 bases and at J to 4 bases, leaving 7 bases not matched to a gene. Per germline, CDR1 LGHDT and CDR2 YNNKEL (reference sequence). CDR3 sequence (DNA): TGTGCCAGCAGCCAACAGCGACAGGGCGGCACCGGGGAGCTGTTTTTT. Its protein product is CASSQQRQGGTGELFF.

This clone has more than one count but fewer than ten. The chain links TRBV5-1 to TRBJ2-7; 7 bases fit TRBD1. Germline trimming cut 3 bases from V and 2 bases from J; bases unmatched to any gene: 5. The CDR3 is 14 residues long. Germline CDR1 is SGHRS and CDR2 is YFSETQ. The CDR3 DNA is TGCGCCAGCAGCTACAGACAGGGTGCCTACGAGCAGTACTTC. Amino acid sequence: CASSYRQGAYEQYF.

The rearrangement uses TRBV28 and TRBJ1-1; 8 nucleotides line up with TRBD1. This CDR3 is 15 amino acids long. Trimming at V came to 6 bases and at J to 1 base, leaving 7 bases not matched to a gene. In germline, CDR1 is MDHEN, CDR2 SYDVKM. The CDR3 DNA reads as TGTGCCAGCAGAAGGCCAGGGGGCGCGAACACTGAAGCTTTCTTT. Amino acids: CASRRPGGANTEAFF.

This chain links TRBV3-1 (or the pseudogene TRBV3-2) with TRBJ2-7; 10 bases agree with TRBD1. The germline CDR1 and CDR2 sequences are LGHDT and YNNKEL (reference sequence). The CDR3 is 14 residues long. V gave up 2 bases and J gave up 6 bases; unmatched junction bases: 4. The DNA of the CDR3 is TGTGCCAGCAGCCAAAGGGACAGGGGTAGCGAGCAGTACTTC. It yields the protein CASSQRDRGSEQYF.

The chain couples TRBV5-5 to TRBJ2-2; TRBD1 aligns across 8 bases. Germline V lookup: CDR1 SGHKS, CDR2 YYEKEE (reference sequence). There are 14 residues in the CDR3. V lost 2 bases to trimming and J lost 9 bases; unmatched junction nucleotides: 6. The CDR3 reads CASSLTGGPRELFF. Written as DNA, the CDR3 is TGTGCCAGCAGCTTAACAGGGGGGCCCCGGGAGCTGTTTTTT.

The chain employs TRBV6-5 and TRBJ2-1; tentative D call: TRBD1 (6 bases). Trimming took 5 bases from V and 3 from J, leaving 14 bases between them. This CDR3 region has 15 residues. Germline V gene sequence: CDR1 MNHEY, CDR2 SVGAGI. Here the CDR3 reads CASSRRTVFYNEQFF. The DNA of the CDR3 is TGTGCCAGCAGTCGTAGGACAGTCTTCTACAATGAGCAGTTCTTC.

This chain links TRBV7-8 with TRBJ1-2, with D perhaps matching TRBD1 (5 bases). Trimming cost V 5 bases and J 1 base, with 11 bases left between them. Germline V gene sequence: CDR1 SGHVS, CDR2 FQNEAQ. The CDR3 is 14 amino acids. The CDR3 region is CASSPTGGNYGYTF. DNA of the CDR3: TGTGCCAGCAGCCCCACGGGGGGTAACTATGGCTACACCTTC.

The rearrangement links TRBV18 to TRBJ2-5; D possibly corresponds to TRBD2 (6 bases). The CDR3 extends over 13 amino acids. V was pared by 5 bases and J by 2 bases, with 9 bases between. Germline values: CDR1 KGHSH, CDR2 LQKENI. This CDR3 is CASSSAGQETQYF. DNA for the CDR3: TGTGCCAGCTCATCAGCGGGTCAAGAGACCCAGTACTTC.

The rearrangement uses TRBV30 and TRBJ2-1; TRBD1 is a possible D gene (6 bases). This CDR3 contains 15 residues. Germline CDR1 is GTSNPN and CDR2 is SVGIG (reference sequence). The CDR3 nucleotides are TGTGCTCACACGCCGAGGGGCAGGGGTATCAATGAGCAGTTCTTC. This codes for CAHTPRGRGINEQFF.

J is TRBJ1-2 and V is TRBV27; D possibly corresponds to TRBD1 (5 bases). The CDR3 is 11 amino acids. The germline V gene encodes CDR1 MNHEY and CDR2 SMNVEV (reference sequence). Trimming removed 8 bases at V and 7 bases at J, with 11 bases between. The DNA of the CDR3 is TGTGCCAGCGGGGGGGTCGGTGGCTACACCTTC. Its protein is CASGGVGGYTF.

J is TRBJ1-3 and V is TRBV7-9; D ambiguous. The V end lost 1 base, the J end lost 0 bases, and 10 bases lay between the germline ends. The CDR3 covers 16 residues. Germline CDR1 and CDR2: SEHNR and FQNEAQ (reference sequence). The CDR3 sequence: CASSLVASRSGNTIYF. The DNA of the CDR3 is TGTGCCAGCAGCTTAGTAGCCAGCCGCTCTGGAAACACCATATATTTT. Full variable domain (missing parts from reference TRBV7-9 and TRBJ1-3): DTGVSQNPRHKITKRGQNVTFRCDPISEHNRLYWYRQTLGQGPEFLTYFQNEAQLEKSRLLSDRFSAERPKGSFSTLEIQRTEQGDSAMYLCASSLVASRSGNTIYFGEGSWLTVV.

The CDR3 loop is CASSERTGGPSNSPLHF. The DNA for the CDR3 is TGTGCCAGCAGTGAACGGACAGGGGGCCCTTCTAATTCACCCCTCCACTTT. The chain joins TRBV6-1 to TRBJ1-6, with TRBD1 matching 11 bases. Germline V gene lookup returns CDR1 MNHNS and CDR2 SASEGT. The trim removed 2 bases at V and 6 bases at J, leaving 6 bases unmatched. CDR3 length: 17 amino acids.

The CDR3 here is CASSLDSFDGETQYF. CDR3 in DNA: TGTGCCAGCAGCCTGGACAGCTTCGATGGGGAGACCCAGTACTTC. This sequence joins TRBV3-1 (or the pseudogene TRBV3-2) and TRBJ2-5; D is possibly TRBD1 (6 bases). CDR1 is LGHDT, CDR2 YNNKEL, per germline (reference sequence). There are 15 residues in the CDR3. V was trimmed by 4 bases and J by 5 bases, leaving 17 bases between them.